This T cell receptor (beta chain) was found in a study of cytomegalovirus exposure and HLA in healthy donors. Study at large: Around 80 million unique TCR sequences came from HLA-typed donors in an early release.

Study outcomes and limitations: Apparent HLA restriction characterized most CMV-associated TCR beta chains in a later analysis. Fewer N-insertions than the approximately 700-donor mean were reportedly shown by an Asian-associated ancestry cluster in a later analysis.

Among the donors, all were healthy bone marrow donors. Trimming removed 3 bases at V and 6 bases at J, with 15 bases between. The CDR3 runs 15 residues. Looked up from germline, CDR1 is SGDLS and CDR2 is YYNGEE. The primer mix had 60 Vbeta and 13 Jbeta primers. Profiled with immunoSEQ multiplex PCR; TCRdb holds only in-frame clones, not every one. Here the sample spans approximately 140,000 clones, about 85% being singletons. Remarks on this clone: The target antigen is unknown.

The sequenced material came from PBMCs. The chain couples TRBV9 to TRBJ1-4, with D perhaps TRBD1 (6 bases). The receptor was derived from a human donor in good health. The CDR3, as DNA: TGTGCCAGCAGCGCTCAGGGGAAAGTGGATGAAAAACTGTTTTTT. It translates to CASSAQGKVDEKLFF.